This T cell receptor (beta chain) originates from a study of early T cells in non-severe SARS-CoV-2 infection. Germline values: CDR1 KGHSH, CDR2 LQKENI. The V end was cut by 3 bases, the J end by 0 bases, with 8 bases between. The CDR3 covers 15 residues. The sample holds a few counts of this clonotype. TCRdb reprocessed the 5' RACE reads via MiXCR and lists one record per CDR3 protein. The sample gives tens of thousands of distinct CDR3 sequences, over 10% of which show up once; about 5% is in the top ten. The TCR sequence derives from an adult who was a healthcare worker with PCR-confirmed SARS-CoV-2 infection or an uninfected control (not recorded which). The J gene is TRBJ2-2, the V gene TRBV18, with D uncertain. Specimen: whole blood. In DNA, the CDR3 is TGTGCCAGCTCACCCCTGACGGCGAACACCGGGGAGCTGTTTTTT. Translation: CASSPLTANTGELFF.